This T cell receptor (beta chain) came from a study of molecular identifiers for immune sequencing clone quantification. This clonotype was seen more than once but under ten times. One entry per CDR3 protein results from TCRdb running MiXCR on the PCR reads. The sample consists of just under 65,000 distinct CDR3 sequences, about a sixth of them appearing once. Between the trimmed V and J ends, which lost 4 bases and 3 bases, there was a span of 4 bases. The CDR3 is 12 residues long. The genes are TRBV12-3 or TRBV12-4 and TRBJ2-1; D uncertain. Sequenced material: naive CD8+ T cells from blood, with Jurkat cell RNA spiked in. Subset of the sample: FACS-sorted CD8+CD4-CCR7+CD45RA+ naive T cells. The source is a human donor in good health. Some libraries in this study had Jurkat cell RNA spiked in. CDR3 protein: CASSWGYNEQFF. In DNA form, the CDR3 reads TGTGCCAGCAGTTGGGGCTACAATGAGCAGTTCTTC.